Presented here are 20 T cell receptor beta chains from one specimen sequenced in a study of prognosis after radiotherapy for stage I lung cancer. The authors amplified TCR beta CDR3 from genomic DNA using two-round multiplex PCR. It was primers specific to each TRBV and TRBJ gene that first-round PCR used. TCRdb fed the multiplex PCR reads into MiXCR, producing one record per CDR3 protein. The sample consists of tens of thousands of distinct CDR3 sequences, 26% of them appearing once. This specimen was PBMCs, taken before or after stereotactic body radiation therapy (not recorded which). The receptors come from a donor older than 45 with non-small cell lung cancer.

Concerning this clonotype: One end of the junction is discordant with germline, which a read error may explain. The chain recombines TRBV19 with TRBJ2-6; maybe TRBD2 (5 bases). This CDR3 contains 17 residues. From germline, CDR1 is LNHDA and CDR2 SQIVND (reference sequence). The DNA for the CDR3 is TGTGACAGTACCGATACTGGACTGGTCTCTGGGGCCAACGTCCTGACTTTC. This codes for CDSTDTGLVSGANVLTF.

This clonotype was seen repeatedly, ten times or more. Here the CDR3 DNA reads TGTGCCAGCAGCCTAGGACAGGGACGGGGCTACGAGCAGTACTTC. Amino acids: CASSLGQGRGYEQYF. The gene calls are TRBV6-1 and TRBJ2-7; 8 nucleotides align to TRBD1. Trimming removed 6 bases from V and 3 bases from J; junction bases left unmatched: 10. The CDR3 runs 15 residues. The V gene's germline CDR1 is MNHNS and CDR2 SASEGT.

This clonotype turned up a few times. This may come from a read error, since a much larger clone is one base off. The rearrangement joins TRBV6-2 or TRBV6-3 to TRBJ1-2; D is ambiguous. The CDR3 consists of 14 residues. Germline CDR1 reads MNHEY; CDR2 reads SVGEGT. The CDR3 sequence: CAGSPSLMFYGYTF. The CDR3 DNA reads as TGTGCCGGCAGTCCTTCGTTGATGTTCTATGGCTACACCTTC.

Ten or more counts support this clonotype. The CDR3 nucleotides are TGTGCCAGCATCCTGGGGGCGGGGGGCCCACCCGAGCAGTACTTC. Translated, it gives CASILGAGGPPEQYF. V usage is TRBV2 and J usage is TRBJ2-7; 8 bases line up with TRBD2. Germline V gives CDR1 SNHLY, CDR2 FYNNEI. The V gene end was trimmed by 7 bases and the J gene end by 6 bases; junction bases not matched to a gene: 14. This CDR3 is built from 15 residues.

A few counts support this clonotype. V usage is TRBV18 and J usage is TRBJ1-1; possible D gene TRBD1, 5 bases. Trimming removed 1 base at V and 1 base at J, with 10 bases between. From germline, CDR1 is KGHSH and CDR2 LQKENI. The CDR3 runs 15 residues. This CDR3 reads CASSPRSGANTEAFF. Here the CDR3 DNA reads TGTGCCAGCTCACCACGCTCCGGGGCGAACACTGAAGCTTTCTTT.

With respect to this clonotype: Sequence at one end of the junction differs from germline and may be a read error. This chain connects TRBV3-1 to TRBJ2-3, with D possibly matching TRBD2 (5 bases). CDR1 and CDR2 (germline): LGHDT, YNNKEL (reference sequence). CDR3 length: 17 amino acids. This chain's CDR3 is CANSQDRLSEVTDTQYF. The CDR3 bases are TGTGCCAACAGCCAAGATCGGCTTAGCGAGGTTACAGATACGCAGTATTTT.

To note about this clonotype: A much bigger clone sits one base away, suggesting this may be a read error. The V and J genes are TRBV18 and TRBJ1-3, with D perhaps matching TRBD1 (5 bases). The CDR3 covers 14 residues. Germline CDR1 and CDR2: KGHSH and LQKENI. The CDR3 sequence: CASSDTGSVNTIYF. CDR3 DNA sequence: TGTGCCAGCTCAGATACAGGCTCTGTAAACACCATATATTTT.

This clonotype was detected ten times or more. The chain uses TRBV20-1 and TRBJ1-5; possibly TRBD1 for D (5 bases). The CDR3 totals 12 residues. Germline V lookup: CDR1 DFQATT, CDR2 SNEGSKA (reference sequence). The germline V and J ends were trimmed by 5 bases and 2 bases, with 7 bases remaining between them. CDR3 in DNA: TGCAGTGCTCAGACAGGCAATCAGCCCCAGCATTTT. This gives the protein CSAQTGNQPQHF.

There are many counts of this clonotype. CDR3 in amino acids: CASSLTAQDTQYF. The CDR3, as DNA: TGCGCCAGCAGCTTGACAGCGCAGGATACGCAGTATTTT. The chain employs TRBV5-1 and TRBJ2-3; D remains ambiguous. Germline V gives CDR1 SGHRS, CDR2 YFSETQ. V was trimmed by 1 base and J by 6 bases, leaving 9 bases between them. The CDR3 has 13 amino acids.

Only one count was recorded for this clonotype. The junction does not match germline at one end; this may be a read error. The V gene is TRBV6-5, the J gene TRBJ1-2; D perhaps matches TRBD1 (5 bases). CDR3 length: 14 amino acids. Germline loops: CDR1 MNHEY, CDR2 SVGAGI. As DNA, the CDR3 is TGTGCCGGCAGTTCCGCCCGGGACTCAAAAGGCTACACCTTC. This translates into CAGSSARDSKGYTF.

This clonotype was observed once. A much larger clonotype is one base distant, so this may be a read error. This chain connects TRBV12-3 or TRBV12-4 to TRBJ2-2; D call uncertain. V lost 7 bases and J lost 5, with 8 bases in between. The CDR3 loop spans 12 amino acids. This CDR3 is CASTLRTGELFF. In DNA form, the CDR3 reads TGTGCCAGCACCCTCAGGACCGGGGAGCTGTTTTTT.

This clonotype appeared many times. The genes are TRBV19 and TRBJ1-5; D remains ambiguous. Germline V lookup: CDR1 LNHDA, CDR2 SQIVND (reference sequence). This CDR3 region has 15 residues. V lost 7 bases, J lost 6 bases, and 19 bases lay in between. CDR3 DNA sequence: TGTGCCAGTACCCCGGTGGGATCGGGAGGTCAGCCCCAGCATTTT. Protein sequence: CASTPVGSGGQPQHF. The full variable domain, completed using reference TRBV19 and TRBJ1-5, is DGGITQSPKYLFRKEGQNVTLSCEQNLNHDAMYWYRQDPGQGLRLIYYSQIVNDFQKGDIAEGYSVSREKKESFPLTVTSAQKNPTAFYLCASTPVGSGGQPQHFGDGTRLSIL.

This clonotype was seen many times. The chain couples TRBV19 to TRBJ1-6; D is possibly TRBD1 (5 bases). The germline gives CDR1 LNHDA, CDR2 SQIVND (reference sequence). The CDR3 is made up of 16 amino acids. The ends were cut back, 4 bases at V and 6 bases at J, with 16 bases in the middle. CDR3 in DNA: TGTGCCAGTAGTACCGGCCCGGGACGGATTAATTCACCCCTCCACTTT. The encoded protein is CASSTGPGRINSPLHF.

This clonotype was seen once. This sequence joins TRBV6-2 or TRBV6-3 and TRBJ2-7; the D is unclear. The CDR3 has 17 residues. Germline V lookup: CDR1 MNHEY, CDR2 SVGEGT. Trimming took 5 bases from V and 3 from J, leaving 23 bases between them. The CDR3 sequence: CASSETVKTSDFYEQYF. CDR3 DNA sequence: TGTGCCAGCAGTGAAACGGTCAAAACATCGGATTTCTACGAGCAGTACTTC.

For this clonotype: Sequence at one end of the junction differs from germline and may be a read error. The CDR3 region has the DNA TGTACCAGCATCCGGGGGTACACTGAAGCTTTCTTT. This encodes CTSIRGYTEAFF. V gene TRBV12-3 or TRBV12-4 combines with J gene TRBJ1-1; the D gene is possibly TRBD1 (5 bases). The CDR3 spans 12 residues.

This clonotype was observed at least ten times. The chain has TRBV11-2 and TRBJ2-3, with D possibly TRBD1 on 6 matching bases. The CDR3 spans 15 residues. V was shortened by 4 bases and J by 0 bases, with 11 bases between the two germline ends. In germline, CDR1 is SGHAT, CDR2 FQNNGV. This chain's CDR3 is CASSYPGTSTDTQYF. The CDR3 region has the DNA TGTGCCAGCAGCTACCCCGGGACAAGCACAGATACGCAGTATTTT.

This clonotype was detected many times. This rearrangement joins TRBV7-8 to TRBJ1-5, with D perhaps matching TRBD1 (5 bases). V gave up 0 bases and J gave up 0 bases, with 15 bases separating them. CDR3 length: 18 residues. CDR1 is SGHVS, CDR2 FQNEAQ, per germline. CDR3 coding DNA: TGTGCCAGCAGCTTAGCGCCCCCGACAGAGTTTAGCAATCAGCCCCAGCATTTT. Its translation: CASSLAPPTEFSNQPQHF.

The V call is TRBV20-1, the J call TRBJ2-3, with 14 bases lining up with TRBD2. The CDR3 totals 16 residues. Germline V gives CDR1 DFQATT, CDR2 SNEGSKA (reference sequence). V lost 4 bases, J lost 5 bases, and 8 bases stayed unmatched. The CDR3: CSATPGTSGGEDTQYF. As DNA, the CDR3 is TGCAGTGCTACGCCCGGGACTAGCGGGGGAGAAGATACGCAGTATTTT.

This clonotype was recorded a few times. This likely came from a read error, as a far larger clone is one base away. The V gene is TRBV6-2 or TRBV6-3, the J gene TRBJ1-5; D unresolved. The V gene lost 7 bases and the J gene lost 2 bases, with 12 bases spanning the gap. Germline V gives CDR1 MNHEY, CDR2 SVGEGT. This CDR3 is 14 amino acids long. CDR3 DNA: TGTGCCAGCACAGCAGAGTATTGCAATCAGCCCCAGCATTTT. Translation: CASTAEYCNQPQHF.

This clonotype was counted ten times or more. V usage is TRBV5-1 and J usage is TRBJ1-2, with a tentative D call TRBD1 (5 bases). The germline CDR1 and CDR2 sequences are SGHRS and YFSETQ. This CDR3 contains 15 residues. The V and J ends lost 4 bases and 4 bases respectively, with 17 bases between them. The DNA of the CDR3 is TGCGCCAGCAGCCCAAGCCCGGGGGGAGGCTATGGCTACACCTTC. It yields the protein CASSPSPGGGYGYTF. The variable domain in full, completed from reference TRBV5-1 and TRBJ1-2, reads KAGVTQTPRYLIKTRGQQVTLSCSPISGHRSVSWYQQTPGQGLQFLFEYFSETQRNKGNFPGRFSGRQFSNSRSEMNVSTLELGDSALYLCASSPSPGGGYGYTFGSGTRLTVV.